This TCR beta chain appears in the sequencing data of a study of regulatory T cells in long-lasting Graves disease. Study overall: Disease was considered persistent Graves' disease after over 5 years of antithyroid drugs (with positive TSH receptor antibodies).

The CDR3 runs to 15 residues. Per the germline V gene, CDR1 is MDHEN and CDR2 is SYDVKM. V lost 5 bases and J lost 0, with 14 bases in between. At least ten counts were recorded for this clonotype. Arm-PCR of CDR3 regions with iRepertoire HTBI primers generated TCR beta libraries. TCRdb reanalysed the multiplex PCR reads using MiXCR and keeps one entry per CDR3 protein. The sample gives 300,000 to 500,000 distinct CDR3 sequences, roughly 20% of which show up once; roughly 20% is in the top ten. Documented time point: persistent/refractory GD, antithyroid drugs over 5 years with positive TRAb. Isolated PBMC RNA provided the starting material for the TCR library.

The chain carries TRBV28 and TRBJ2-7; TRBD2 is a possible D gene (5 bases). This clonotype was sampled from a female donor with Graves disease. The source was peripheral blood mononuclear cells (PBMCs), collected when the disease was refractory, from a patient treated with antithyroid drugs. For the CDR3, the DNA is TGTGCCAGCAGTCCCACCGGGGAAACCTCCTACGAGCAGTACTTC. It translates to CASSPTGETSYEQYF.